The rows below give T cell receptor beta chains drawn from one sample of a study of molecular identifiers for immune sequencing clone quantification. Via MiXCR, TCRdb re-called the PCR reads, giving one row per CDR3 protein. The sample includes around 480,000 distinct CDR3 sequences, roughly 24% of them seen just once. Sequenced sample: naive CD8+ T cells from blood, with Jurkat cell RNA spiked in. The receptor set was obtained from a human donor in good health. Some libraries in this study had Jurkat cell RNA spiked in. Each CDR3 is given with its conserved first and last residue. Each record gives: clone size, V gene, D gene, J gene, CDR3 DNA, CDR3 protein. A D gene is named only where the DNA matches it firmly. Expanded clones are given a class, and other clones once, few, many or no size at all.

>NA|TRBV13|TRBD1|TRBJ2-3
TGTGCCAGCAGCTTATGGGGACAGGAGGTGGATACGCAGTATTTT
CASSLWGQEVDTQYF
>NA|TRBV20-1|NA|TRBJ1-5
TGCAGTGCTAGAGATGTTCGGAGGGAAGACACAGGGCAGCCCCAGCATTTT
CSARDVRREDTGQPQHF
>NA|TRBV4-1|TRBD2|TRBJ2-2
TGCGCCAGCAGCCAAGTTAGCGGGAGGGTAGGAGAGCTGTTTTTT
CASSQVSGRVGELFF
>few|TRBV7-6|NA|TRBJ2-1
TGTGCCAGCAGCTTGGGTCTAGCCCCGTACAATGAGCAGTTCTTC
CASSLGLAPYNEQFF
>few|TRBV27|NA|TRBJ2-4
TGTGCCAGCAGTTTGGTAGGAAGAGTTCGTCAAGCCAAAAACATTCAGTACTTC
CASSLVGRVRQAKNIQYF
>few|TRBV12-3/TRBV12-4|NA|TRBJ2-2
TGTGCCAGCAGGTTCTCAATGGCAGGCACCGGGGAGCTGTTTTTT
CASRFSMAGTGELFF
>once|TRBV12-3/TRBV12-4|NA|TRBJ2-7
TGTGCCAGCAGTTCTAATTCTTTCGCCGAGCAGTACTTC
CASSSNSFAEQYF
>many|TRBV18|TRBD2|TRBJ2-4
TGTGCCAGCTCACCAGGGCTAGCGGACCTACTAGCCAAAAACATTCAGTACTTC
CASSPGLADLLAKNIQYF
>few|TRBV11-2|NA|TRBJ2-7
TGTGCCAGCATCGAGAAAGGGGTCCAGACGACCTACGAGCAGTACTTC
CASIEKGVQTTYEQYF
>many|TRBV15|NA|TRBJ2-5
TGTGCCACCAGCAGACTTTACTCCGAGACCCAGTACTTC
CATSRLYSETQYF
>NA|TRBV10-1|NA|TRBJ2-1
TGCGCCAGCAGTGAGTTGAGGGGATTATACAATGAGCAGTTCTTC
CASSELRGLYNEQFF
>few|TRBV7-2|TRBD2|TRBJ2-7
TGTGCCAGCAGCCCGGGGGGTGTTTCAGGGTACGAGCAGTACTTC
CASSPGGVSGYEQYF
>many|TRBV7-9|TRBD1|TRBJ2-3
TGTGCCAGCAGCGAGGGACAGGGGTCAGATACGCAGTATTTT
CASSEGQGSDTQYF
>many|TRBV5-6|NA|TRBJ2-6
TGTGCCAGTCTCAGGGGCGCTACCATCTCTGGGGCCAACGTCCTGACTTTC
CASLRGATISGANVLTF
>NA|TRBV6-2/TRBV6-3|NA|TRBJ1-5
TGTGCCAGCAGTTACATGAGCGGTAGGGGATACAATCAGCCCCAGCATTTT
CASSYMSGRGYNQPQHF
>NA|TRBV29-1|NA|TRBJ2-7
TGCAGCGTTGGTCATAGCCAGTACGAGCAGTACTTC
CSVGHSQYEQYF
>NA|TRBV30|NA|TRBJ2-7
TGTGCCTGGAGGCCCCCGGGGGATAGGGAGCAGTACTTC
CAWRPPGDREQYF
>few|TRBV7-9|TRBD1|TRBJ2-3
TGTGCCAGCAGCGTACTACAGGGGTGGAAGACAGATACGCAGTATTTT
CASSVLQGWKTDTQYF
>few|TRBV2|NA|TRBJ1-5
TGTGCCAGCATGGGCAGGGATAATTCTCAGCCCCAGCATTTT
CASMGRDNSQPQHF
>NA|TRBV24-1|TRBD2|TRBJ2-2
TGTGCCACCAGTGCCCGGGCGCGGGGGACCGGGGAGCTGTTTTTT
CATSARARGTGELFF
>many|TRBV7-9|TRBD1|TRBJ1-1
TGTGCCAGCAGCCGCCCTCTTGGACAGGGGGCAGGAGAAGCTTTCTTT
CASSRPLGQGAGEAFF
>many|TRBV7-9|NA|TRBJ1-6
TGTGCCAGCAGCTTTGTCAGGGACGATTCACCCCTCCACTTT
CASSFVRDDSPLHF
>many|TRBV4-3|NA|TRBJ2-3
TGCGCCAGCAGCCAATTGGGGGGGGCCGGAGATACGCAGTATTTT
CASSQLGGAGDTQYF
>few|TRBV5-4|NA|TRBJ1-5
TGTGCCAGCAGCTTAGACGGGGATTATCAGCCCCAGCATTTT
CASSLDGDYQPQHF
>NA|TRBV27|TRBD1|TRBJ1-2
TGTGCCAGCAGCCCTACCACAGGGGGCGCATACTATGGCTACACCTTC
CASSPTTGGAYYGYTF
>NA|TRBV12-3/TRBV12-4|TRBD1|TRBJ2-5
TGTGCCAGTAATCAGGGGGCAAGCGGAGAGACCCAGTACTTC
CASNQGASGETQYF
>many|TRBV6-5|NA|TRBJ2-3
TGTGCCAGCAGTTACATAGATACGCAGTATTTT
CASSYIDTQYF
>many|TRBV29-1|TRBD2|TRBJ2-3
TGCAGCGTTGGGGGCGGGGGGGCCGATCCCTTGGATACGCAGTATTTT
CSVGGGGADPLDTQYF
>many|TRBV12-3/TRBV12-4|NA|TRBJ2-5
TGTGCCAGCAGTCCTATAGCGAGAGACGAGACCCAGTACTTC
CASSPIARDETQYF
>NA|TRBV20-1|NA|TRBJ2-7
TGCAGTGCTAGGGACAGGGACTATCTCTCCTACGAGCAGTACTTC
CSARDRDYLSYEQYF